These 26 T cell receptor beta chains came from one sample sequenced in a study of Ad26.COV2.S vaccination and SARS-CoV-2 variants. Produced via immunoSEQ multiplex PCR; TCRdb's table is partial and in-frame only. The table lists 300,000 to 350,000 clones, roughly nine tenths of them singletons, with around 5.5% in the top ten. The treatment here: about 20 received Ad26.COV2.S at low or high dose, single or two shots; about five received placebo; per-sample allocation not given. Following the first vaccine or placebo injection, samples were taken on day 63. The sample consisted of peripheral blood, taken in a trial of Ad26.COV2.S vaccine versus placebo. All receptors come from a person aged 18-65 years who received the Ad26.COV2.S COVID-19 vaccine or a placebo.

The chain combines TRBV18 with TRBJ1-3; possible D gene TRBD1, 5 bases. This CDR3 spans 16 amino acids. The germline V gene encodes CDR1 KGHSH and CDR2 LQKENI. V lost 0 bases to trimming and J lost 4 bases, with 13 bases between them. CDR3 DNA sequence: TGTGCCAGCTCACCACCGGCAGGGCTAGGAGGAAACACCATATATTTT. Protein product: CASSPPAGLGGNTIYF.

The chain is built from TRBV23-1 and TRBJ2-6; a weak D match, TRBD1 (5 bases). TRBV23-1 is flagged as an ORF with uncertain function. The CDR3 covers 16 residues. V gave up 7 bases and J gave up 2 bases, with 15 bases separating them. DNA for the CDR3: TGCGCCAGCATTTTTCAGGACAACCCTGGGGCCAACGTCCTGACTTTC. It is translated as CASIFQDNPGANVLTF.

The rearrangement joins TRBV12-3 or TRBV12-4 to TRBJ2-5; possibly TRBD1 or TRBD2 for D (5 bases each). The CDR3 has 13 amino acids. The V end lost 2 bases, the J end lost 2 bases, and 6 bases lay between the germline ends. In nucleotides, the CDR3 is TGTGCCAGCAGTTTATGGGGGCAAGAGACCCAGTACTTC. It is translated as CASSLWGQETQYF.

The CDR3 region has the DNA TGTGCCAGCTCCCCGACAGGCGAAACCTCCTACAATGAGCAGTTCTTC. Translating it yields CASSPTGETSYNEQFF. The V call is TRBV25-1, the J call TRBJ2-1; perhaps TRBD1 as D (6 bases). V lost 8 bases and J 0 bases, leaving 17 bases between the germline ends. Per germline, CDR1 MGHDK and CDR2 SYGVNS. The CDR3 runs to 16 residues.

J is TRBJ1-5 and V is TRBV11-3, with D perhaps matching TRBD1 (5 bases). Between the trimmed V and J ends, which lost 3 bases and 2 bases, there was a span of 17 bases. CDR1 is SGHNT and CDR2 is YENEEA in the germline V gene. CDR3 length equals 17 residues. CDR3 sequence reads: CASSFDSLEVGNQPQHF. The CDR3 nucleotides are TGTGCCAGCAGCTTCGACAGTTTAGAGGTTGGCAATCAGCCCCAGCATTTT.

The table lists this clone with a count of one. V is TRBV11-2 and J is TRBJ1-1; D call uncertain. CDR1 is SGHAT, CDR2 FQNNGV, per germline. The V and J ends lost 5 bases and 4 bases respectively, with 20 bases between them. There are 16 residues in the CDR3. CDR3 nucleotide sequence: TGTGCCAGCAGCAACCCCGCGGTGGCGGATGGCACTGAAGCTTTCTTT. Residues: CASSNPAVADGTEAFF.

The V call is TRBV19, the J call TRBJ1-6; D unclear. Per the germline V gene, CDR1 is LNHDA and CDR2 is SQIVND (reference sequence). Trimming cost V 3 bases and J 8 bases, with 14 bases left between them. The CDR3 is made up of 15 amino acids. The CDR3 sequence: CASSITTPYDSPLHF. In DNA, the CDR3 is TGTGCCAGTAGTATCACCACCCCGTATGATTCACCCCTCCACTTT. Full variable domain (missing parts from reference TRBV19 and TRBJ1-6): DGGITQSPKYLFRKEGQNVTLSCEQNLNHDAMYWYRQDPGQGLRLIYYSQIVNDFQKGDIAEGYSVSREKKESFPLTVTSAQKNPTAFYLCASSITTPYDSPLHFGNGTRLTVT.

This chain uses TRBV5-8 with TRBJ1-6; 9 bases are a match to TRBD1. CDR1 and CDR2 from the germline V gene are SGHTS and YDEGEE. This CDR3 has 15 residues. Trimming cost V 6 bases and J 7 bases; bases outside gene matches: 8. The chain's CDR3 is CASTVRDRDNSPLHF. In nucleotides, the CDR3 is TGTGCCAGCACAGTCCGGGACAGGGACAATTCACCCCTCCACTTT.

The sample holds a few counts of this clone. V usage is TRBV27 and J usage is TRBJ1-2; tentative D call: TRBD1 (6 bases). V was clipped by 6 bases and J by 7 bases, with 18 bases between them. Germline CDR1 and CDR2: MNHEY and SMNVEV (reference sequence). This CDR3 spans 14 amino acids. This CDR3 is CASRQTGFLGGYTF. DNA of the CDR3: TGTGCCAGCAGACAGACAGGATTTCTCGGTGGCTACACCTTC.

This clone has just one count. This sequence joins TRBV5-6 and TRBJ1-5; D possibly corresponds to TRBD1 (5 bases). The CDR3 covers 17 residues. The ends were cut back, 0 bases at V and 3 bases at J, with 16 bases in the middle. Germline CDR1 is SGHDT and CDR2 is YYEEEE. The CDR3 here is CASSLASLRQLNQPQHF. In nucleotides, the CDR3 is TGTGCCAGCAGCTTGGCCTCCCTCAGACAGCTCAATCAGCCCCAGCATTTT.

V and J are TRBV7-2 and TRBJ2-1; D gene unclear. The CDR3 contains 11 residues. CDR1 and CDR2 (germline): SGHTA, FQGNSA. V lost 5 bases, J lost 12 bases, and 11 bases lay in between. The CDR3 reads CASSEAGSQFF. The DNA for the CDR3 is TGTGCCAGCAGCGAAGCTGGGTCGCAGTTCTTC.

This sequence joins TRBV15 and TRBJ2-7; D assignment may be TRBD1 or TRBD2 (5 bases each). The CDR3 is 16 residues long. Germline CDR1 and CDR2: LNHNV and YYDKDF (reference sequence). Trimming shortened V by 1 base and J by 1 base, and 14 bases separated the two germline ends. The CDR3 sequence is CATSRGRDVQSYEQYF. CDR3 bases: TGTGCCACCAGCAGAGGCCGGGACGTCCAGTCCTACGAGCAGTACTTC. The variable domain in full, completed from reference TRBV15 and TRBJ2-7, reads DAMVIQNPRYQVTQFGKPVTLSCSQTLNHNVMYWYQQKSSQAPKLLFHYYDKDFNNEADTPDNFQSRRPNTSFCFLDIRSPGLGDTAMYLCATSRGRDVQSYEQYFGPGTRLTVT.

The V call is TRBV6-1, the J call TRBJ2-7; D remains ambiguous. Germline V gives CDR1 MNHNS, CDR2 SASEGT. V was clipped by 3 bases and J by 12 bases, with 18 bases between them. The CDR3 length is 13 residues. In DNA, the CDR3 is TGTGCCAGCAGTGACCCTTTTCAGGAGAGTTGGTACTTC. Translating it yields CASSDPFQESWYF.

This sequence joins TRBV11-2 and TRBJ2-7; D gene uncertain. Trimming removed 1 base at V and 2 bases at J, with 9 bases between. The CDR3 is 14 amino acids. Germline CDR1 reads SGHAT; CDR2 reads FQNNGV. The CDR3 region is CASSLAKSPYEQYV. DNA of the CDR3: TGTGCCAGCAGCTTAGCAAAGTCTCCCTACGAGCAGTACGTC.

The DNA of the CDR3 is TGTGCCAGCAGCCCAGACGGTTATACGCAGTATTTT. It encodes CASSPDGYTQYF. The rearrangement joins TRBV5-6 to TRBJ2-3; D remains unclear. Trimming left V 4 bases short and J 7 bases short, with 10 bases between. The CDR3 runs 12 residues. Germline V gene lookup returns CDR1 SGHDT and CDR2 YYEEEE.

This clone was counted between two and nine times. V is TRBV6-2 or TRBV6-3 and J is TRBJ2-7; D is perhaps TRBD1 or TRBD2 (6 bases each). The ends were cut back, 7 bases at V and 2 bases at J, with 15 bases in the middle. CDR1 and CDR2 (germline): MNHEY, SVGEGT. The CDR3 has 14 amino acids. CDR3 amino acids: CASTPGAGTYEQYV. The CDR3 DNA reads as TGTGCCAGCACCCCAGGGGCGGGGACCTACGAGCAGTACGTC.

The rearrangement uses TRBV5-4 and TRBJ2-7, with 7 bases that match TRBD2. CDR1 and CDR2 (germline): SGHNT, YYREEE (reference sequence). Trimming removed 4 bases from V and 4 bases from J; junction bases left unmatched: 11. The CDR3 is 15 residues long. CDR3: CASSPQSGAGYEQYF. The DNA for the CDR3 is TGTGCCAGCAGCCCACAGAGCGGGGCCGGGTACGAGCAGTACTTC.

The gene calls are TRBV14 and TRBJ2-1; 10 positions agree with TRBD2. This CDR3 comprises 18 residues. Per germline, CDR1 SGHDN and CDR2 FVKESK. Trimming took 1 base from V and 2 from J; bases not matched to a gene: 8. This CDR3 is CASSQGPGLASTYNEQFF. CDR3 nucleotides: TGTGCCAGCAGCCAAGGGCCGGGACTAGCGTCTACCTACAATGAGCAGTTCTTC.

The V gene is TRBV6-2 or TRBV6-3, the J gene TRBJ2-2; a possible D gene is TRBD1 (6 bases). The V gene's germline CDR1 is MNHEY and CDR2 SVGEGT. The CDR3 loop spans 18 amino acids. Deletions cut 0 bases from V and 0 bases from J, with 14 bases between. The CDR3 DNA reads as TGTGCCAGCAGTTACTCACCGGACAGCACGACGAACACCGGGGAGCTGTTTTTT. Translation: CASSYSPDSTTNTGELFF.

The chain combines TRBV2 with TRBJ1-5; D ambiguous. The germline CDR1 and CDR2 sequences are SNHLY and FYNNEI. The germline V and J ends were trimmed by 5 bases and 2 bases, with 10 bases remaining between them. This CDR3 has 14 amino acids. CDR3 loop: CASSHLYGNQPQHF. CDR3 in DNA: TGTGCCAGCAGTCACTTATACGGCAATCAGCCCCAGCATTTT.

The gene calls are TRBV6-1 and TRBJ1-5, with D tentatively TRBD1 (5 bases). Germline V gives CDR1 MNHNS, CDR2 SASEGT. Trimming cost V 4 bases and J 3 bases, with 22 bases left between them. The CDR3 is 18 amino acids. The CDR3 reads CASSGVVLADSFNQPQHF. The CDR3 nucleotides are TGTGCCAGCAGTGGAGTCGTTTTAGCCGACAGCTTCAATCAGCCCCAGCATTTT.

The rearrangement uses TRBV27 and TRBJ1-2, with 10 bases lining up with TRBD1. Germline CDR1 MNHEY, CDR2 SMNVEV (reference sequence). V shed 6 bases, J shed 6 bases, and the junction held 4 bases outside the gene matches. The CDR3 spans 13 residues. The CDR3, as DNA: TGTGCCAGCAGGGGACAGGGGTACAATGGCTACACCTTC. Translating gives CASRGQGYNGYTF.

This rearrangement joins TRBV12-5 to TRBJ2-1, with 8 bases identical to TRBD1. From germline, CDR1 is LGHNT and CDR2 FRNRAP. The V and J ends lost 2 bases and 10 bases, in that order; junction bases with no gene match: 16. The CDR3 length is 17 residues. DNA of the CDR3: TGTGCTAGTGGTTTGACCATAACCGGGACAGGTCCGCCCGAGCAGTTCTTC. Translating it yields CASGLTITGTGPPEQFF.

CDR3 sequence: CAISAAFQETQYF. The CDR3 nucleotides are TGTGCCATCAGTGCGGCTTTCCAAGAGACCCAGTACTTC. The chain links TRBV10-3 to TRBJ2-5; D is uncertain. The CDR3 runs 13 residues. V lost 4 bases, J lost 1 base, and 7 bases lay in between. Looked up from germline, CDR1 is ENHRY and CDR2 is SYGVKD.

The sample holds one count of this clone. In DNA, the CDR3 is TGTGCCAGCTCACCACAGTCAAAACAGGGGACCAACTATGGCTACACCTTC. It is translated as CASSPQSKQGTNYGYTF. The rearrangement joins TRBV18 to TRBJ1-2; TRBD1 aligns across 7 bases. With V trimmed by 1 base and J by 2 bases, 10 bases remained unmatched. The CDR3 is made up of 17 amino acids. Per the germline V gene, CDR1 is KGHSH and CDR2 is LQKENI.

The V gene is TRBV4-1, the J gene TRBJ2-7, with no clear D. Germline-derived CDR1 and CDR2 are MGHRA and YSYEKL. With 0 bases removed from V and 3 bases from J, the gap between germline ends came to 3 bases. The CDR3 is made up of 12 amino acids. The DNA of the CDR3 is TGCGCCAGCAGCCAAGACGGCTACGAGCAGTACTTC. This gives the protein CASSQDGYEQYF.